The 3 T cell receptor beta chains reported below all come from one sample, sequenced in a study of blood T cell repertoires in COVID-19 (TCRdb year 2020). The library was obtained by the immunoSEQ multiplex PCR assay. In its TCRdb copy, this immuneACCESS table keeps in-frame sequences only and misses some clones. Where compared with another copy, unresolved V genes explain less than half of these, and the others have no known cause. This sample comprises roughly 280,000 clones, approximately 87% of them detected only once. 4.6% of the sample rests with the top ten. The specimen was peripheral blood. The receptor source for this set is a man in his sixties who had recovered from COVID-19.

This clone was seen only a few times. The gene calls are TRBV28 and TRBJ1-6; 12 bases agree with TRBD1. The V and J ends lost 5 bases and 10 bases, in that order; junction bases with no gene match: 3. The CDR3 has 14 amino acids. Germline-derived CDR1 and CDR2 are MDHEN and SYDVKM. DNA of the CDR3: TGTGCCAGCAGTGGGACAGGGGGCGGGTCACCCCTCCACTTT. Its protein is CASSGTGGGSPLHF.

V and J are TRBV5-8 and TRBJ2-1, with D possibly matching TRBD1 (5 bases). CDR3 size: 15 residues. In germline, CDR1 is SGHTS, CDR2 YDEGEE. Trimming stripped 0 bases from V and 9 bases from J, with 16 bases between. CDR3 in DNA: TGTGCCAGCAGCTTGGGGCCCCACCAGGGCAGTGAGCAGTTCTTC. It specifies CASSLGPHQGSEQFF.

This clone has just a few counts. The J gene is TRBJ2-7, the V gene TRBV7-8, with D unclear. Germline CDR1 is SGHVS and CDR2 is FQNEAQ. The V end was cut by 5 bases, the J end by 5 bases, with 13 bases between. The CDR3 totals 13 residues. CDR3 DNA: TGTGCCAGCAGCCCCCCGGCGGCCGACGAGCAGTACTTC. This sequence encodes CASSPPAADEQYF.